The next 27 T cell receptor beta chains were all read from a single sample in a study of blood T cell repertoires in COVID-19 (dated by TCRdb to the early 2020s). Libraries were constructed by the immunoSEQ multiplex PCR assay. Sourced from immuneACCESS, this table was stored by TCRdb with only in-frame sequences that have V and J called. A share of the clones is absent; for the studies checked, an unresolved V gene accounts for under half, and the remainder has no known explanation. This sample lists approximately 250,000 clones; 85% were detected once. Around 6.4% of the sample is held by the ten biggest clonotypes. The sample comprised peripheral blood. Every receptor here comes from a woman in her sixties or seventies with active or convalescent COVID-19.

The table lists this clone with a few counts. The chain joins TRBV20-1 to TRBJ1-1, with 9 nucleotides matching TRBD1. The CDR3 totals 11 residues. CDR1 is DFQATT, CDR2 SNEGSKA, per germline (reference sequence). The CDR3 is CSGTGFTEAFF. The CDR3 nucleotides are TGCAGCGGGACAGGGTTCACTGAAGCTTTCTTT.

The genes are TRBV7-9 and TRBJ2-1; TRBD2 agrees at 8 bases. The junction had 9 bases not matched to a gene; V was cut back by 11 bases and J by 9 bases. From germline, CDR1 is SEHNR and CDR2 FQNEAQ (reference sequence). The CDR3 sequence is 12 residues long. The CDR3: CAGERESSEQFF. The CDR3 region has the DNA TGTGCCGGGGAGCGGGAGAGTAGTGAGCAGTTCTTC. Combining the CDR3 with reference TRBV7-9 and TRBJ2-1 gives the whole variable domain DTGVSQNPRHKITKRGQNVTFRCDPISEHNRLYWYRQTLGQGPEFLTYFQNEAQLEKSRLLSDRFSAERPKGSFSTLEIQRTEQGDSAMYLCAGERESSEQFFGPGTRLTVL.

This chain uses TRBV9 with TRBJ1-2; 7 bases agree with TRBD1. Germline CDR1 is SGDLS and CDR2 is YYNGEE. Trimming cost V 0 bases and J 6 bases; bases outside gene matches: 2. The CDR3 length is 13 residues. The CDR3 DNA reads TGTGCCAGCAGCGTAGACAGGGGTCATGGCTACACCTTC. It is translated as CASSVDRGHGYTF.

This chain uses TRBV11-3 with TRBJ1-3; no definite D call. This CDR3 spans 14 amino acids. V lost 5 bases, J lost 5 bases, and 13 bases lay in between. Germline V lookup: CDR1 SGHNT, CDR2 YENEEA. CDR3 amino acids: CASSPGSGRNTIYF. The CDR3 DNA follows: TGTGCCAGCAGCCCCGGGAGTGGTCGAAACACCATATATTTT.

This clone qualifies as medium-sized (0.01 to 0.1%). The chain couples TRBV5-1 to TRBJ2-1; 15 bases agree with TRBD2. There are 14 residues in the CDR3. The V gene end was trimmed by 3 bases and the J gene end by 9 bases; junction bases not matched to a gene: 1. From germline, CDR1 is SGHRS and CDR2 YFSETQ. The CDR3 here is CASSWTSGRGEQFF. For the CDR3, the DNA is TGCGCCAGCAGCTGGACTAGCGGGAGGGGTGAGCAGTTCTTC.

The V call is TRBV11-2, the J call TRBJ1-3; D unclear. V was shortened by 5 bases and J by 0 bases, with 14 bases between the two germline ends. The CDR3 length is 16 residues. CDR1 is SGHAT, CDR2 FQNNGV, per germline. CDR3 DNA: TGTGCCAGCAGCCTCTCCCAGATGTCCTCTGGAAACACCATATATTTT. It codes for CASSLSQMSSGNTIYF.

The chain is built from TRBV6-5 and TRBJ1-3; no clear D. Germline V CDR1 and CDR2: MNHEY, SVGAGI. The V end was cut by 9 bases, the J end by 0 bases, with 15 bases between. The CDR3 is made up of 15 amino acids. The CDR3 region has the DNA TGTGCCAGTATGGTGGGCACTTACTCTGGAAACACCATATATTTT. Translating it yields CASMVGTYSGNTIYF.

The rearrangement joins TRBV19 to TRBJ1-4; possibly TRBD1 for D (5 bases). With 7 bases removed from V and 11 bases from J, the gap between germline ends came to 17 bases. In germline, CDR1 is LNHDA, CDR2 SQIVND (reference sequence). This CDR3 comprises 13 residues. For the CDR3, the DNA is TGTGCCAGTAATTCCCCACAGGCTTCGAAACTGTTTTTT. This gives the protein CASNSPQASKLFF.

The gene calls are TRBV7-8 and TRBJ2-5; 13 bases agree with TRBD2. CDR3 length equals 15 residues. J gave up 3 bases and V 5 bases, and 3 bases lay outside the gene matches. Germline values: CDR1 SGHVS, CDR2 FQNEAQ. CDR3 in DNA: TGTGCCAGCAGCCTCGGACTAGCGGGGGAAGAGACCCAGTACTTC. Its protein product is CASSLGLAGEETQYF.

This sequence joins TRBV30 and TRBJ2-5, with 7 bases identical to TRBD2. Germline values: CDR1 GTSNPN, CDR2 SVGIG (reference sequence). The CDR3 runs 18 residues. J lost 5 bases, V lost 0 bases, and 18 bases had no gene match. Here the CDR3 DNA reads TGTGCCTGGAGTGTACACCTAACTAGCGACCGAGGTCTTGAGACCCAGTACTTC. Translation gives CAWSVHLTSDRGLETQYF.

The chain carries TRBV7-6 and TRBJ2-1, with D possibly being TRBD2 (6 bases). The CDR3 is 17 amino acids. The V end was cut by 3 bases, the J end by 0 bases, with 15 bases between. The germline V gene encodes CDR1 SGHVS and CDR2 FNYEAQ. The CDR3 is CASSFRGLLSSYNEQFF. CDR3 DNA sequence: TGTGCCAGCAGCTTTAGGGGACTCCTGAGCTCCTACAATGAGCAGTTCTTC.

This chain connects TRBV3-1 (or the pseudogene TRBV3-2) to TRBJ2-7; possible D gene TRBD2, 6 bases. Germline V gene sequence: CDR1 LGHDT, CDR2 YNNKEL (reference sequence). The CDR3 loop spans 16 amino acids. Trimming stripped 0 bases from V and 2 bases from J, with 14 bases between. CDR3 DNA sequence: TGTGCCAGCAGCCAAGAAAATAGCGGAGGGGCCTACGAGCAGTACTTC. This codes for CASSQENSGGAYEQYF.

The gene calls are TRBV4-1 and TRBJ2-7; TRBD2 aligns across 7 bases. Germline CDR1 reads MGHRA; CDR2 reads YSYEKL. V gave up 2 bases and J gave up 2 bases; unmatched junction bases: 12. CDR3 length: 17 residues. The CDR3 DNA sequence: TGCGCCAGCAGCCAACCTACGACTAGCTTGACTCCCTACGAGCAGTACTTC. As protein: CASSQPTTSLTPYEQYF.

The chain couples TRBV11-2 to TRBJ2-7; 10 nucleotides agree with TRBD2. Unmatched junction bases numbered 3, after V lost 4 bases and J lost 9 bases. This CDR3 is built from 12 residues. CDR1 is SGHAT, CDR2 FQNNGV, per germline. CDR3 nucleotide sequence: TGTGCCAGCAGCTCCCTAGCGGGGGTGCAGTACTTC. Translating it yields CASSSLAGVQYF.

The chain is built from TRBV12-3 or TRBV12-4 and TRBJ1-5; TRBD1 might be the D (5 bases). The CDR3 extends over 13 amino acids. V lost 5 bases, J lost 15 bases, and 20 bases lay in between. The CDR3, as DNA: TGTGCCAGCAGTCTCTCTGGACACCCGGTTCCGCATTTT. It is translated as CASSLSGHPVPHF.

J is TRBJ2-7 and V is TRBV3-1 (or the pseudogene TRBV3-2); 14 positions match TRBD2. The CDR3 contains 18 residues. V was clipped by 4 bases and J by 0 bases; unmatched bases: 8. In germline, CDR1 is LGHDT, CDR2 YNNKEL (reference sequence). Written as DNA, the CDR3 is TGTGCCAGCAGCCTGGGACTAGCGGGAGATCGGAGCTCCTACGAGCAGTACTTC. Amino acids: CASSLGLAGDRSSYEQYF.

In this sample, this clone turned up once. The rearrangement links TRBV6-4 to TRBJ1-2; D not certain. This CDR3 is built from 17 residues. In germline, CDR1 is MRHNA, CDR2 SNTAGT. V lost 0 bases and J 8 bases, leaving 22 bases between the germline ends. The CDR3 DNA sequence: TGTGCCAGCAGTGACTCGGGTTTGGCGACTACTTTCTCCGGCTACACCTTC. This encodes CASSDSGLATTFSGYTF.

This rearrangement joins TRBV6-5 to TRBJ2-7; 8 bases are shared with TRBD1. V shed 6 bases, J shed 2 bases, and the junction held 9 bases outside the gene matches. The germline V gene has CDR1 MNHEY and CDR2 SVGAGI. The CDR3 totals 15 residues. The chain's CDR3 is CASSEMGQVTYEQYF. CDR3 sequence (DNA): TGTGCCAGCAGCGAGATGGGACAGGTCACCTACGAGCAGTACTTC.

The chain links TRBV5-1 to TRBJ1-1; tentatively, D is TRBD1 (5 bases). CDR3 length equals 15 residues. Germline lookup yields CDR1 SGHRS and CDR2 YFSETQ. V lost 4 bases and J 2 bases, leaving 15 bases between the germline ends. CDR3 residues: CASSPDPGQNTEAFF. Written as DNA, the CDR3 is TGCGCCAGCAGCCCTGACCCAGGGCAAAACACTGAAGCTTTCTTT. Together with reference TRBV5-1 and TRBJ1-1, the CDR3 gives the full variable domain: KAGVTQTPRYLIKTRGQQVTLSCSPISGHRSVSWYQQTPGQGLQFLFEYFSETQRNKGNFPGRFSGRQFSNSRSEMNVSTLELGDSALYLCASSPDPGQNTEAFFGQGTRLTVV.

V gene TRBV6-5 combines with J gene TRBJ1-4; D is unresolved. The CDR3 has 14 residues. Germline-derived CDR1 and CDR2 are MNHEY and SVGAGI. Trimming pared 5 bases from V and 0 bases from J, leaving 7 bases between. CDR3 coding DNA: TGTGCCAGCAGTCCCACGGCAACTAATGAAAAACTGTTTTTT. This translates into CASSPTATNEKLFF.

The chain recombines TRBV6-5 with TRBJ1-5, with 7 nucleotides matching TRBD1. The CDR3 is 13 amino acids. The ends lost 6 bases at V and 3 bases at J; junction bases unmatched: 2. Germline V CDR1 and CDR2: MNHEY, SVGAGI. The CDR3 coding sequence is TGTGCCAGCAGGGGACAGATCAATCAGCCCCAGCATTTT. Encoded protein: CASRGQINQPQHF.

This clone was detected only once. This chain uses TRBV18 with TRBJ1-1; D perhaps matches TRBD1 (5 bases). Germline V gives CDR1 KGHSH, CDR2 LQKENI. This CDR3 spans 15 amino acids. V lost 0 bases and J lost 5, with 13 bases in between. This CDR3 is CASSPPGGMSTEAFF. CDR3 coding DNA: TGTGCCAGCTCACCACCGGGGGGAATGAGTACTGAAGCTTTCTTT. The entire variable domain, with the rest obtained from reference TRBV18 and TRBJ1-1, is as follows: NAGVMQNPRHLVRRRGQEARLRCSPMKGHSHVYWYRQLPEEGLKFMVYLQKENIIDESGMPKERFSAEFPKEGPSILRIQQVVRGDSAAYFCASSPPGGMSTEAFFGQGTRLTVV.

The V call is TRBV6-5, the J call TRBJ2-3, with D perhaps matching TRBD1 (6 bases). In germline, CDR1 is MNHEY, CDR2 SVGAGI. This CDR3 has 14 residues. The ends were cut back, 6 bases at V and 2 bases at J, with 12 bases in the middle. The chain's CDR3 is CASRIGQHTDTQYF. The CDR3 nucleotides read TGTGCCAGCAGAATCGGACAGCACACAGATACGCAGTATTTT.

The chain links TRBV28 to TRBJ1-2, with D uncertain. V dropped 8 bases and J dropped 2 bases, with 9 bases sitting between them. Germline assignment: CDR1 MDHEN and CDR2 SYDVKM. This CDR3 is 12 amino acids long. The CDR3 loop reads CASQAINYGYTF. CDR3 DNA sequence: TGTGCCAGCCAGGCGATAAACTATGGCTACACCTTC.

This chain links TRBV7-3 with TRBJ2-7; 7 bases map to TRBD2. Trimming took 1 base from V and 0 from J; bases not matched to a gene: 3. From germline, CDR1 is SGHTA and CDR2 FQGTGA. The CDR3 length is 15 residues. As DNA, the CDR3 is TGTGCCAGCAGCTTAAATGGCGGGAGCTCCTACGAGCAGTACTTC. It codes for CASSLNGGSSYEQYF. Drawing the rest from reference TRBV7-3 and TRBJ2-7, the complete variable domain is GAGVSQTPSNKVTEKGKYVELRCDPISGHTALYWYRQSLGQGPEFLIYFQGTGAADDSGLPNDRFFAVRPEGSVSTLKIQRTERGDSAVYLCASSLNGGSSYEQYFGPGTRLTVT.

The chain links TRBV13 to TRBJ2-1; the D is unclear. Germline loops: CDR1 PRHDT, CDR2 FYEKMQ (reference sequence). The CDR3 has 13 residues. V shed 4 bases and J shed 7 bases, with 11 bases lying between them. CDR3: CASSSVLYNEQFF. CDR3 DNA: TGTGCCAGCAGCTCCGTGCTCTATAATGAGCAGTTCTTC.

This clone has just a few counts. The CDR3 loop is CAWSHGPNTGELFF. The DNA of the CDR3 is TGTGCCTGGAGTCATGGCCCGAACACCGGGGAGCTGTTTTTT. The chain uses TRBV30 and TRBJ2-2; D gene ambiguous. Germline-derived CDR1 and CDR2 are GTSNPN and SVGIG (reference sequence). The CDR3 loop spans 14 amino acids. The V gene lost 2 bases and the J gene lost 0 bases, with 7 bases spanning the gap.